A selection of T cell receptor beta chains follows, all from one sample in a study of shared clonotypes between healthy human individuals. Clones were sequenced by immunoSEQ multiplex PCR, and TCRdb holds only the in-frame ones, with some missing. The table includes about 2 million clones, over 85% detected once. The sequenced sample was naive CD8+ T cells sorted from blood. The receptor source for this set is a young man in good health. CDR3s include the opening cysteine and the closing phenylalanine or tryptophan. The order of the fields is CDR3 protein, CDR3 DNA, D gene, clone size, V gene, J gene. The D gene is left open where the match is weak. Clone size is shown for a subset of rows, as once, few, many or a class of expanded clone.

cdr3_aa: CASSLLVAGDNYGYTF
cdr3_nt: TGTGCCAGCAGCCTCCTCGTAGCGGGGGATAACTATGGCTACACCTTC
d_call: .
clone_size: .
v_call: TRBV7-9
j_call: TRBJ1-2

cdr3_aa: CASQAQGDTQYF
cdr3_nt: TGCGCCAGCCAAGCTCAGGGGGATACGCAGTATTTT
d_call: .
clone_size: once
v_call: TRBV10-1
j_call: TRBJ2-3

cdr3_aa: CASSLLRLAGGPDTQYF
cdr3_nt: TGTGCCAGCAGTCTTCTCAGGTTAGCGGGAGGGCCAGATACGCAGTATTTT
d_call: TRBD2
clone_size: .
v_call: TRBV27
j_call: TRBJ2-3

cdr3_aa: CATLQGVRGGQFF
cdr3_nt: TGTGCCACCCTACAGGGAGTGAGAGGTGGGCAGTTCTTC
d_call: .
clone_size: .
v_call: TRBV6-1
j_call: TRBJ2-1

cdr3_aa: CASQRAYEQYF
cdr3_nt: TGTGCCAGCCAGAGAGCCTACGAGCAGTACTTC
d_call: .
clone_size: .
v_call: TRBV28
j_call: TRBJ2-7

cdr3_aa: CSVEGLAGPGPGTDTQYF
cdr3_nt: TGCAGCGTTGAGGGACTAGCGGGGCCCGGGCCCGGCACAGATACGCAGTATTTT
d_call: TRBD2
clone_size: .
v_call: TRBV29-1
j_call: TRBJ2-3

cdr3_aa: CASSQGENYGYTF
cdr3_nt: TGTGCCAGCAGCCAAGGGGAGAACTATGGCTACACCTTC
d_call: .
clone_size: once
v_call: TRBV7-6
j_call: TRBJ1-2

cdr3_aa: CASSLVGAGNSPLHF
cdr3_nt: TGTGCCAGCAGTTTGGTAGGGGCCGGTAATTCACCCCTCCACTTT
d_call: .
clone_size: once
v_call: TRBV27
j_call: TRBJ1-6

cdr3_aa: CAISDVGEPDTQYF
cdr3_nt: TGTGCCATCAGTGATGTGGGGGAACCAGATACGCAGTATTTT
d_call: .
clone_size: once
v_call: TRBV10-3
j_call: TRBJ2-3

cdr3_aa: CASSASGRVPSYNEQFF
cdr3_nt: TGTGCCAGCAGCGCAAGCGGGAGGGTCCCCTCCTACAATGAGCAGTTCTTC
d_call: TRBD2
clone_size: .
v_call: TRBV7-6
j_call: TRBJ2-1

cdr3_aa: CASTPGARADTQYF
cdr3_nt: TGTGCCAGCACCCCCGGTGCTCGCGCAGATACGCAGTATTTT
d_call: .
clone_size: .
v_call: TRBV11-2
j_call: TRBJ2-3

cdr3_aa: CASSSTLGTNEKLFF
cdr3_nt: TGTGCCAGCAGCTCAACGTTGGGAACTAATGAAAAACTGTTTTTT
d_call: .
clone_size: .
v_call: TRBV7-9
j_call: TRBJ1-4

cdr3_aa: CAISEGVMDQYF
cdr3_nt: TGTGCCATCAGTGAAGGGGTCATGGACCAGTACTTC
d_call: .
clone_size: once
v_call: TRBV10-3
j_call: TRBJ2-5

cdr3_aa: CASSIFHGLGYGYTF
cdr3_nt: TGTGCCAGTAGTATTTTCCATGGCCTCGGCTATGGCTACACCTTC
d_call: .
clone_size: .
v_call: TRBV19
j_call: TRBJ1-2

cdr3_aa: CASSLRTSSYNEQFF
cdr3_nt: TGCGCCAGCAGCCTCCGGACTAGCTCCTACAATGAGCAGTTCTTC
d_call: TRBD2
clone_size: .
v_call: TRBV4-1
j_call: TRBJ2-1

cdr3_aa: CASKRIGEGTEAFF
cdr3_nt: TGTGCCAGCAAAAGGATTGGTGAGGGTACTGAAGCTTTCTTT
d_call: .
clone_size: .
v_call: TRBV28
j_call: TRBJ1-1

cdr3_aa: CATLGVTYEQYF
cdr3_nt: TGTGCCACGTTAGGGGTAACCTACGAGCAGTACTTC
d_call: .
clone_size: few
v_call: TRBV10-3
j_call: TRBJ2-7

cdr3_aa: CSVEGGASGNTIYF
cdr3_nt: TGCAGCGTTGAAGGGGGCGCGTCAGGAAACACCATATATTTT
d_call: .
clone_size: .
v_call: TRBV29-1
j_call: TRBJ1-3

cdr3_aa: CASSADRRFF
cdr3_nt: TGTGCCAGCAGTGCGGACAGGCGGTTCTTC
d_call: TRBD1
clone_size: .
v_call: TRBV2
j_call: TRBJ2-1

cdr3_aa: CASSPPGTSVTDTQYF
cdr3_nt: TGTGCCAGCAGCCCACCCGGGACTAGCGTCACAGATACGCAGTATTTT
d_call: TRBD2
clone_size: .
v_call: TRBV7-9
j_call: TRBJ2-3